These 10 T cell receptor beta chains came from one sample sequenced in a study of control samples from healthy donors and cancer patients. Here immunoSEQ multiplex PCR was the method, and the copy in TCRdb shows in-frame clones only, minus some. The sample has 55,000 to 75,000 clones; around 87% are singletons. The sample was PBMCs. These receptor sequences come from a woman aged 45-65 years with head and neck cancer.

The V gene is TRBV7-8, the J gene TRBJ1-1, with D perhaps matching TRBD1 (5 bases). The length of the CDR3 is 16 residues. CDR1 and CDR2 (germline): SGHVS, FQNEAQ. V was trimmed by 5 bases and J by 7 bases, leaving 23 bases between them. The CDR3 is CASSPRGAAGAFEAFF. In nucleotides, the CDR3 is TGTGCCAGCAGCCCTAGGGGTGCGGCAGGAGCTTTTGAAGCTTTCTTT.

V gene TRBV2 combines with J gene TRBJ2-7, with D perhaps matching TRBD1 (6 bases). Germline V gives CDR1 SNHLY, CDR2 FYNNEI. This CDR3 spans 18 amino acids. V was trimmed by 2 bases and J by 0 bases, leaving 20 bases between them. CDR3 bases: TGTGCCAGCAGTGAACAGTTGTCAGGGGACCTACTCTCCTACGAGCAGTACTTC. It yields the protein CASSEQLSGDLLSYEQYF. The whole variable domain, filled in from reference TRBV2 and TRBJ2-7, reads EPEVTQTPSHQVTQMGQEVILRCVPISNHLYFYWYRQILGQKVEFLVSFYNNEISEKSEIFDDQFSVERPDGSNFTLKIRSTKLEDSAMYFCASSEQLSGDLLSYEQYFGPGTRLTVT.

This clone was recorded once. The chain carries TRBV2 and TRBJ2-2, with 8 bases fitting TRBD1. CDR3 length: 15 amino acids. V trimming: 4 bases; J trimming: 1 base; junction bases outside the gene matches: 2. CDR1 and CDR2 (germline): SNHLY, FYNNEI. The CDR3 DNA sequence: TGTGCCAGCAGTGTGACAGGGGAGAACACCGGGGAGCTGTTTTTT. Translating it yields CASSVTGENTGELFF.

The chain has TRBV19 and TRBJ1-1, with 7 positions matching TRBD1. Unmatched junction bases numbered 4, after V lost 3 bases and J lost 0 bases. The CDR3 runs 15 residues. Germline lookup yields CDR1 LNHDA and CDR2 SQIVND (reference sequence). The CDR3 bases are TGTGCCAGTAGTATGAGGGGACAGCTGAACACTGAAGCTTTCTTT. This translates into CASSMRGQLNTEAFF.

The V gene is TRBV19, the J gene TRBJ2-1; D may match TRBD1 or TRBD2 (5 bases each). From germline, CDR1 is LNHDA and CDR2 SQIVND (reference sequence). The CDR3 has 17 residues. V lost 3 bases and J lost 1, with 16 bases in between. The CDR3 sequence: CASSIKAPGSSYNEQFF. CDR3 coding DNA: TGTGCCAGTAGTATCAAGGCCCCAGGGAGTTCCTACAATGAGCAGTTCTTC.

The rearrangement uses TRBV6-5 and TRBJ2-7; tentative D call: TRBD2 (5 bases). CDR1 is MNHEY and CDR2 is SVGAGI in the germline V gene. Trimming removed 8 bases at V and 6 bases at J, with 17 bases between. CDR3 size: 13 residues. The CDR3 region has the DNA TGTGCCAGCCGACTGACCCCCGGAGGCGAGCAGTACTTC. Translating it yields CASRLTPGGEQYF.

This chain uses TRBV2 with TRBJ2-7, with D uncertain. Germline CDR1 SNHLY, CDR2 FYNNEI. V lost 8 bases, J lost 3 bases, and 23 bases lay in between. The CDR3 has 16 amino acids. This CDR3 reads CASFKSAPGVGYEQYF. In nucleotides, the CDR3 is TGTGCCAGCTTCAAGTCCGCCCCCGGAGTAGGCTACGAGCAGTACTTC.

The chain couples TRBV6-2 or TRBV6-3 to TRBJ1-2; no clear D gene. The V gene lost 5 bases and the J gene lost 4 bases, with 17 bases spanning the gap. The CDR3 consists of 15 residues. Germline-derived CDR1 and CDR2 are MNHEY and SVGEGT. CDR3 protein: CASSPQQLGFYGYTF. CDR3 in DNA: TGTGCCAGCAGTCCCCAACAACTCGGATTCTATGGCTACACCTTC.

This chain uses TRBV3-1 (or the pseudogene TRBV3-2) with TRBJ2-5; 10 bases fit TRBD1. J gave up 7 bases and V 3 bases, and 17 bases lay outside the gene matches. CDR3 size: 18 residues. CDR1 is LGHDT and CDR2 is YNNKEL in the germline V gene (reference sequence). The CDR3, as DNA: TGTGCCAGCAGCCATGGTGTGGGACAGGGGCTCCTTTCGAGGACCCAGTACTTC. It codes for CASSHGVGQGLLSRTQYF.

The sample holds one count of this clone. This chain links TRBV11-2 with TRBJ2-7, with D possibly matching TRBD2 (5 bases). The CDR3 runs 12 residues. CDR1 is SGHAT and CDR2 is FQNNGV in the germline V gene. Trimming removed 4 bases from V and 4 bases from J, with 8 bases in between. The CDR3 DNA follows: TGTGCCAGCAGCTCCGGACTGTACGAGCAGTACTTC. Its protein is CASSSGLYEQYF.